The 8 T cell receptor beta chains given below trace back to one sample, sequenced in a study of OX40 agonist ivuxolimab in advanced cancers. Measured with immunoSEQ multiplex PCR; TCRdb has only the in-frame clones, and not every one. The sample has over 30,000 clones, roughly three quarters seen once. Here the sequenced sample was CD4+ or CD8+ T cells sorted from blood, taken in a trial of the OX40 agonist ivuxolimab. These receptors all come from an adult with an advanced solid tumor such as melanoma, head and neck, liver or kidney cancer.

This chain uses TRBV10-2 with TRBJ2-5; D is possibly TRBD2 (6 bases). V was pared by 4 bases and J by 5 bases, with 23 bases between. Germline V gene data show CDR1 as WSHSY and CDR2 as SAAADI. This CDR3 has 17 residues. DNA of the CDR3: TGCGCCAGCAGTGGCAAACCGGGACTCCAGTCCGGGGAGACCCAGTACTTC. Protein: CASSGKPGLQSGETQYF.

This clone was seen only once. The rearrangement links TRBV5-1 to TRBJ2-7; TRBD1 matches at 10 bases. Germline trimming cut 0 bases from V and 5 bases from J; bases unmatched to any gene: 5. Germline CDR1 SGHRS, CDR2 YFSETQ. The CDR3 extends over 15 amino acids. The CDR3 region is CASSLDGDRGHEQYF. The CDR3 nucleotides are TGCGCCAGCAGCTTGGATGGGGACAGGGGCCACGAGCAGTACTTC.

The J gene is TRBJ1-5, the V gene TRBV28; the D is unclear. The V gene's germline CDR1 is MDHEN and CDR2 SYDVKM. The CDR3 is 11 amino acids. V lost 7 bases and J lost 3, with 4 bases in between. CDR3 amino acids: CASTNNQPQHF. CDR3 bases: TGTGCCAGCACCAACAATCAGCCCCAGCATTTT.

This clone was picked up a small number of times. The gene calls are TRBV10-3 and TRBJ1-2; TRBD1 is a possible D gene (6 bases). Germline lookup yields CDR1 ENHRY and CDR2 SYGVKD. The length of the CDR3 is 15 residues. V was shortened by 0 bases and J by 4 bases, with 12 bases between the two germline ends. CDR3 residues: CAISESRGLSYGYTF. CDR3 DNA: TGTGCCATCAGTGAGTCCCGGGGGCTAAGCTATGGCTACACCTTC.

This chain joins TRBV19 and TRBJ2-5, with D unclear. The CDR3 consists of 15 residues. CDR1 and CDR2 (germline): LNHDA, SQIVND (reference sequence). The V end was cut by 0 bases, the J end by 4 bases, with 12 bases between. The CDR3 sequence: CASSIDPASLETQYF. CDR3 in DNA: TGTGCCAGTAGTATAGATCCGGCATCCCTAGAGACCCAGTACTTC.

Remarks on this clone: Other DNA variants within this sample encode the same CDR3. This chain joins TRBV18 and TRBJ2-3; D is possibly TRBD1 or TRBD2 (6 bases each). Germline V gene lookup returns CDR1 KGHSH and CDR2 LQKENI. The V gene lost 2 bases and the J gene lost 2 bases, with 11 bases spanning the gap. The CDR3 has 15 residues. CDR3 nucleotide sequence: TGTGCCAGCTCACCAGTGGGGGGCTCCACAGATACGCAGTATTTT. Translating it yields CASSPVGGSTDTQYF.

The V and J genes are TRBV5-6 and TRBJ2-3; D might be TRBD2 (5 bases). This CDR3 has 12 residues. The germline V gene has CDR1 SGHDT and CDR2 YYEEEE. Trimming stripped 10 bases from V and 4 bases from J, with 13 bases between. The CDR3 protein is CAVGSRPDTQYF. Here the CDR3 DNA reads TGTGCCGTAGGGAGCCGGCCAGATACGCAGTATTTT.

This clone was counted only a few times. The chain recombines TRBV7-9 with TRBJ2-7, with D possibly matching TRBD1 (6 bases). CDR3 length equals 15 residues. Germline CDR1 SEHNR, CDR2 FQNEAQ (reference sequence). Trimming took off 3 bases at V and 0 bases at J, with 12 bases between the two ends. The CDR3: CASSFSTGLSYEQYF. CDR3 nucleotide sequence: TGTGCCAGCAGCTTTTCGACAGGACTCTCCTACGAGCAGTACTTC.